The clone carrying this TCR beta chain was observed at least ten times. Its antigen is not identified. cDNA molecules, individually, were tagged with unique molecular identifiers. TCRdb recomputed calls from the 5' RACE reads with MiXCR, one row per CDR3 protein. The data contain fewer than 35,000 distinct CDR3 sequences, about 4.7% of them singletons. The data originate from a study of early T cells in non-severe SARS-CoV-2 infection. From germline, CDR1 is SGHTA and CDR2 FQGNSA. J was trimmed by 1 base and V by 4 bases; bases with no gene match: 4. The CDR3 is 15 amino acids. Study-wide results and caveats: Database matching using VDJdb favored anti-spike CD8 responses, with private and CD4 specificities left missing.

The sequence came from an adult who was a healthcare worker with PCR-confirmed SARS-CoV-2 infection or an uninfected control (not recorded which). The chain uses TRBV7-2 and TRBJ1-5; 7 bases agree with TRBD1. The sequenced sample was whole blood. The CDR3 region is CASSSGTVSNQPQHF. CDR3 DNA sequence: TGTGCCAGCAGCTCCGGGACAGTGAGCAATCAGCCCCAGCATTTT.